One and the same sample provided the 7 T cell receptor beta chains below, sequenced in a study of blood T cell repertoires in COVID-19. This table comes from immunoSEQ multiplex PCR, and its TCRdb copy is limited to in-frame clones, with some not included. The table lists 61,000 or so clones, approximately 80% of them singletons. Sequencing was carried out using peripheral blood. These receptors were collected from a woman older than 75 with acute or convalescent COVID-19.

This clone was seen just once. This chain connects TRBV5-1 to TRBJ1-2; the D gene is possibly TRBD1 (6 bases). CDR1 is SGHRS and CDR2 is YFSETQ in the germline V gene. Between the trimmed V and J ends, which lost 0 bases and 4 bases, there was a span of 13 bases. The CDR3 runs to 15 residues. The CDR3 DNA is TGCGCCAGCAGCTTGGCCCCGGGACACCCCTATGGCTACACCTTC. Translating it yields CASSLAPGHPYGYTF.

The CDR3 sequence: CASSPRQGSSSGANVLTF. The CDR3 DNA reads as TGTGCCAGCTCACCCAGACAGGGGTCTTCCTCTGGGGCCAACGTCCTGACTTTC. The genes are TRBV18 and TRBJ2-6; 8 bases map to TRBD1. The CDR3 covers 18 residues. Germline V lookup: CDR1 KGHSH, CDR2 LQKENI. V lost 3 bases to trimming and J lost 0 bases; unmatched junction nucleotides: 7. The entire variable domain, with the rest obtained from reference TRBV18 and TRBJ2-6, is as follows: NAGVMQNPRHLVRRRGQEARLRCSPMKGHSHVYWYRQLPEEGLKFMVYLQKENIIDESGMPKERFSAEFPKEGPSILRIQQVVRGDSAAYFCASSPRQGSSSGANVLTFGAGSRLTVL.

This chain joins TRBV21-1 and TRBJ1-3; the table calls TRBD1, which could not be checked here. TRBV21-1 represents a pseudogene. This CDR3 region has 10 residues. CDR3: CASGGNTIYF. CDR3 DNA: TGTGCCAGCGGCGGAAACACCATATATTTT.

The chain is built from TRBV11-2 and TRBJ1-5; D uncertain. Trimming removed 1 base from V and 7 bases from J, with 8 bases in between. The V gene's germline CDR1 is SGHAT and CDR2 FQNNGV. CDR3 length: 13 residues. CDR3 loop: CASSLGSRQPQHF. DNA of the CDR3: TGTGCCAGCAGCTTAGGTTCGAGGCAGCCCCAGCATTTT. Full variable domain (remainder filled in from reference TRBV11-2 and TRBJ1-5): EAGVAQSPRYKIIEKRQSVAFWCNPISGHATLYWYQQILGQGPKLLIQFQNNGVVDDSQLPKDRFSAERLKGVDSTLKIQPAKLEDSAVYLCASSLGSRQPQHFGDGTRLSIL.

This chain connects TRBV9 to TRBJ2-7; 14 bases are shared with TRBD2. Trimming took 9 bases from V and 7 from J; bases not matched to a gene: 18. This CDR3 comprises 17 residues. Per the germline V gene, CDR1 is SGDLS and CDR2 is YYNGEE. As DNA, the CDR3 is TGTGCCATGCTCTGGAGAGGACTAGCGGGAGGCCCGGGGGAGCAGTACTTC. This codes for CAMLWRGLAGGPGEQYF.

The chain uses TRBV5-8 and TRBJ1-5, with a possible D match to TRBD1 (6 bases). Trimming removed 7 bases from V and 1 base from J, with 21 bases in between. CDR1 is SGHTS and CDR2 is YDEGEE in the germline V gene. CDR3 length: 17 residues. The DNA for the CDR3 is TGTGCCAGCTCCCGGCCCCGGGGGGCGACCAGCAATCAGCCCCAGCATTTT. It specifies CASSRPRGATSNQPQHF.

The chain couples TRBV6-4 to TRBJ2-1; the D gene is possibly TRBD2 (5 bases). Per germline, CDR1 MRHNA and CDR2 SNTAGT. The CDR3 is 13 residues long. The DNA for the CDR3 is TGTGATACCCGGAGCGGATTCTACAATGAGCAGTTCTTC. This translates into CDTRSGFYNEQFF.